The 26 T cell receptor beta chains below come from one sample, sequenced in a study of T cells in tumors after PD-1 blockade (dated by TCRdb to the late 2010s). Sample time point, as interpreted from the label and publication: before anti-PD-1 therapy. The receptor library was made with the immunoSEQ multiplex PCR assay. The clones in this table, taken by TCRdb from immuneACCESS, are in-frame only. Not every clone is retained; where verified, under half of the shortfall comes from an unresolved V gene, and the cause of the rest is unknown. The sample table holds 40,000 to 55,000 clones, of which roughly 73% were seen once. Around 17% of the sample is in the top ten clones. The material was PBMCs, obtained before anti-PD-1 treatment. These receptor sequences come from a human donor with basal cell carcinoma.

This clone has just a few counts. The chain uses TRBV9 and TRBJ1-6, with TRBD1 matching over 7 bases. This CDR3 is built from 14 residues. With V trimmed by 3 bases and J by 7 bases, 4 bases remained unmatched. Per the germline V gene, CDR1 is SGDLS and CDR2 is YYNGEE. The CDR3 DNA sequence: TGTGCCAGCAGCGCCCGGGACAGCAATTCACCCCTCCACTTT. Its protein product is CASSARDSNSPLHF.

The chain couples TRBV24-1 to TRBJ2-3, with 7 bases that match TRBD2. Germline V CDR1 and CDR2: KGHDR, SFDVKD. The CDR3 is made up of 16 amino acids. With V trimmed by 3 bases and J by 0 bases, 5 bases remained unmatched. Here the CDR3 reads CATSDPSGGSTDTQYF. CDR3 DNA: TGTGCCACCAGTGATCCTAGCGGAGGGAGCACAGATACGCAGTATTTT.

The genes are TRBV7-8 and TRBJ2-5; D gene ambiguous. Trimming cost V 0 bases and J 1 base, with 9 bases left between them. Germline V gene data show CDR1 as SGHVS and CDR2 as FQNEAQ. There are 15 residues in the CDR3. The CDR3 sequence: CASSLALDAQETQYF. In DNA, the CDR3 is TGTGCCAGCAGCTTAGCGTTAGATGCCCAAGAGACCCAGTACTTC.

This chain joins TRBV24-1 and TRBJ2-2; TRBD1 matches at 10 bases. CDR1 is KGHDR and CDR2 is SFDVKD in the germline V gene. V shed 6 bases and J 5 bases; nucleotides not matched to a gene: 2. The CDR3 is 14 residues long. In nucleotides, the CDR3 is TGTGCCACCAGTCGACAGGGGGCGACCGGGGAGCTGTTTTTT. Residues: CATSRQGATGELFF.

The gene calls are TRBV10-3 and TRBJ2-2; the D gene is possibly TRBD2 (7 bases). Germline V gives CDR1 ENHRY, CDR2 SYGVKD. Trimming removed 10 bases at V and 4 bases at J, with 19 bases between. There are 15 residues in the CDR3. Here the CDR3 DNA reads TGTGCCACCATGGGAGGGGGGGGTGGCACCGGGGAGCTGTTTTTT. Translation: CATMGGGGGTGELFF.

This sequence joins TRBV5-1 and TRBJ1-1; the D is unclear. CDR1 is SGHRS and CDR2 is YFSETQ in the germline V gene. The length of the CDR3 is 14 residues. V was shortened by 0 bases and J by 1 base, with 7 bases between the two germline ends. CDR3 nucleotide sequence: TGCGCCAGCAGCTTGGGACATGGGAACACTGAAGCTTTCTTT. This sequence encodes CASSLGHGNTEAFF.

The chain joins TRBV11-3 to TRBJ1-1; D is uncertain. The CDR3 loop spans 15 amino acids. Germline-derived CDR1 and CDR2 are SGHNT and YENEEA. V was shortened by 0 bases and J by 5 bases, with 13 bases between the two germline ends. The CDR3 DNA follows: TGTGCCAGCAGCTTAGATCACACCCCTGGGACTGAAGCTTTCTTT. Its translation: CASSLDHTPGTEAFF.

This chain uses TRBV7-6 with TRBJ2-3, with TRBD1 as a possible D gene (6 bases). This CDR3 is 16 amino acids long. CDR1 is SGHVS and CDR2 is FNYEAQ in the germline V gene. V was trimmed by 5 bases and J by 4 bases, leaving 19 bases between them. The CDR3 spells CASSHGQAGAADTQYF. DNA for the CDR3: TGTGCCAGCAGCCATGGGCAAGCAGGGGCGGCAGATACGCAGTATTTT.

V gene TRBV29-1 combines with J gene TRBJ2-3, with TRBD1 matching over 7 bases. This CDR3 contains 13 residues. With V trimmed by 6 bases and J by 2 bases, 5 bases remained unmatched. From germline, CDR1 is SQVTM and CDR2 ANQGSEA. The CDR3: CSVTGQTTDTQYF. The CDR3 coding sequence is TGCAGCGTAACGGGACAGACCACAGATACGCAGTATTTT.

The chain carries TRBV11-3 and TRBJ2-3; D is uncertain. This CDR3 comprises 13 residues. Germline CDR1 and CDR2: SGHNT and YENEEA. Trimming cost V 0 bases and J 8 bases, with 9 bases left between them. The CDR3 sequence is CASSLDLDGTQYF. In DNA form, the CDR3 reads TGTGCCAGCAGCTTAGATCTGGACGGTACGCAGTATTTT.

This chain uses TRBV19 with TRBJ2-3; 8 bases are shared with TRBD1. This CDR3 contains 14 residues. Germline V gene sequence: CDR1 LNHDA, CDR2 SQIVND (reference sequence). After removal of 4 bases from V and 12 bases from J, the junction contained 12 bases not matched to a gene. In DNA form, the CDR3 reads TGTGCCAGTAGTAACCCGACAGGGGCGAACGGACAGTATTTT. This sequence encodes CASSNPTGANGQYF.

The chain combines TRBV5-6 with TRBJ2-1; D gene uncertain. V was clipped by 0 bases and J by 6 bases, with 13 bases between them. The germline V gene encodes CDR1 SGHDT and CDR2 YYEEEE. CDR3 size: 15 residues. This CDR3 reads CASSLGLVLSNEQFF. CDR3 DNA: TGTGCCAGCAGCTTGGGGCTAGTCTTGTCCAATGAGCAGTTCTTC.

The chain joins TRBV21-1 to TRBJ2-7. TRBV21-1 is described as a pseudogene. The CDR3 runs to 15 residues. CDR3 DNA sequence: TGTGCCAGCAGCTTCCCCCGGACGGAAACCTACGAGCAGTACTTC. It is translated as CASSFPRTETYEQYF.

The chain links TRBV6-5 to TRBJ2-5; D is uncertain. Trimming shortened V by 7 bases and J by 12 bases, and 18 bases separated the two germline ends. This CDR3 is built from 12 residues. Germline lookup yields CDR1 MNHEY and CDR2 SVGAGI. The DNA for the CDR3 is TGTGCCAGCAACGAAGGTAGCAGGCGCGAGTACTTC. This encodes CASNEGSRREYF.

The chain links TRBV28 to TRBJ1-2; 11 nucleotides agree with TRBD1. V gave up 5 bases and J gave up 6 bases; unmatched junction bases: 8. Germline V lookup: CDR1 MDHEN, CDR2 SYDVKM. The CDR3 is made up of 15 amino acids. CDR3 sequence (DNA): TGTGCCAGCAGTCCGGACAGGGGGCTGGGGGATGGCTACACCTTC. As protein: CASSPDRGLGDGYTF.

The J gene is TRBJ2-3, the V gene TRBV30, with a tentative D call TRBD1 (6 bases). The V gene lost 0 bases and the J gene lost 4 bases, with 14 bases spanning the gap. CDR1 is GTSNPN, CDR2 SVGIG, per germline (reference sequence). The CDR3 has 15 amino acids. CDR3 amino acids: CAWSVLQGRADTQYF. The CDR3 nucleotides read TGTGCCTGGAGTGTACTCCAGGGGAGAGCAGATACGCAGTATTTT. Full variable domain (missing parts from reference TRBV30 and TRBJ2-3): SQTIHQWPATLVQPVGSPLSLECTVEGTSNPNLYWYRQAAGRGLQLLFYSVGIGQISSEVPQNLSASRPQDRQFILSSKKLLLSDSGFYLCAWSVLQGRADTQYFGPGTRLTVL.

This clone appeared a single time. The chain combines TRBV24-1 with TRBJ2-6; D is possibly TRBD2 (5 bases). There are 16 residues in the CDR3. V lost 3 bases and J lost 1, with 9 bases in between. Germline V gene lookup returns CDR1 KGHDR and CDR2 SFDVKD. The DNA for the CDR3 is TGTGCCACCAGTGATCCCGGCGGGTCTGGGGCCAACGTCCTGACTTTC. Its protein is CATSDPGGSGANVLTF.

The CDR3 DNA reads TGTGCCATCAGTGGTGTTACTAGCGGGGTCGACTACGAGCAGTACTTC. Translating it yields CAISGVTSGVDYEQYF. The chain recombines TRBV10-3 with TRBJ2-7; 10 positions match TRBD2. CDR1 and CDR2 from the germline V gene are ENHRY and SYGVKD. This CDR3 has 16 residues. After removal of 4 bases from V and 3 bases from J, the junction contained 9 bases not matched to a gene.

The chain joins TRBV19 to TRBJ1-2, with TRBD1 matching 7 bases. The CDR3 loop spans 14 amino acids. Unmatched junction bases numbered 9, after V lost 4 bases and J lost 7 bases. Germline CDR1 reads LNHDA; CDR2 reads SQIVND (reference sequence). The CDR3 region is CASSSVDRAVGYTF. The CDR3 coding sequence is TGTGCCAGTAGTAGCGTTGACAGGGCGGTTGGCTACACCTTC.

The CDR3 nucleotides are TGTGCCAGCAGCTCCCAGGGAGGCACAGATACGCAGTATTTT. Translating gives CASSSQGGTDTQYF. The chain employs TRBV7-3 and TRBJ2-3; D assignment may be TRBD1 or TRBD2 (5 bases each). Trimming took off 4 bases at V and 1 base at J, with 9 bases between the two ends. The germline V gene has CDR1 SGHTA and CDR2 FQGTGA. The CDR3 covers 14 residues.

The chain recombines TRBV7-3 with TRBJ2-2, with 7 bases aligning to TRBD2. Germline V gene sequence: CDR1 SGHTA, CDR2 FQGTGA. The V segment lost 5 bases and the J segment 7 bases; nucleotides outside the gene matches: 7. The CDR3 sequence is 14 residues long. Here the CDR3 DNA reads TGTGCCAGCAGCATGCGGGAGTTGGGCGGGGAGCTGTTTTTT. This gives the protein CASSMRELGGELFF.

This clone is medium-sized by share. The chain couples TRBV7-8 to TRBJ2-1, with TRBD1 identical over 8 bases. Trimming took 3 bases from V and 10 from J; bases not matched to a gene: 8. Per germline, CDR1 SGHVS and CDR2 FQNEAQ. The CDR3 runs to 14 residues. DNA of the CDR3: TGTGCCAGCAGCTTGCAGGGGGCGCCGGAGGAGCAGTTCTTC. It translates to CASSLQGAPEEQFF.

The CDR3 protein is CASTPGKGEAFF. The DNA for the CDR3 is TGTGCCAGCACGCCGGGAAAAGGTGAAGCTTTCTTT. The rearrangement links TRBV12-3 or TRBV12-4 to TRBJ1-1; D gene unclear. The CDR3 length is 12 residues. The V end lost 7 bases, the J end lost 7 bases, and 13 bases lay between the germline ends.

This clone occurred a few times. The chain carries TRBV3-1 (or the pseudogene TRBV3-2) and TRBJ1-4; TRBD1 matches at 8 bases. This CDR3 has 14 amino acids. Unmatched junction bases numbered 6, after V lost 6 bases and J lost 6 bases. Per the germline V gene, CDR1 is LGHDT and CDR2 is YNNKEL (reference sequence). The CDR3 sequence: CASSLTGVDEKLFF. The DNA of the CDR3 is TGTGCCAGCAGTCTGACAGGGGTGGATGAAAAACTGTTTTTT.

This clone was detected only a few times. The sample carries other DNA sequences with the same CDR3. The chain carries TRBV30 and TRBJ2-7, with unresolved D. The CDR3 loop spans 12 amino acids. The V and J ends lost 0 bases and 4 bases respectively, with 7 bases between them. Germline V gives CDR1 GTSNPN, CDR2 SVGIG (reference sequence). The CDR3 coding sequence is TGTGCCTGGAGTGTTCTCGGGTACGAGCAGTACTTC. It yields the protein CAWSVLGYEQYF.

The chain has TRBV3-1 (or the pseudogene TRBV3-2) and TRBJ1-4; 10 nucleotides align to TRBD1. Looked up from germline, CDR1 is LGHDT and CDR2 is YNNKEL (reference sequence). Trimming removed 6 bases from V and 4 bases from J; junction bases left unmatched: 5. There are 15 residues in the CDR3. The chain's CDR3 is CASRQGTGDNEKLFF. The CDR3 DNA sequence: TGTGCCAGCAGACAGGGGACAGGGGATAATGAAAAACTGTTTTTT.